These 19 T cell receptor beta chains were sequenced from one sample in a study of identical twins. TCRdb re-derived calls from the 5' RACE reads in MiXCR, one entry per CDR3 protein. The sample includes around 340,000 distinct CDR3 sequences, about 9% of them seen just once. Sample: naive T cells sorted from blood. The source is a woman between 45 and 65 years old in good health.

This clonotype was counted at least ten times. The V gene is TRBV6-5, the J gene TRBJ2-2, with TRBD2 identical over 11 bases. The CDR3 consists of 19 residues. Germline V gene sequence: CDR1 MNHEY, CDR2 SVGAGI. The J segment lost 7 bases and the V segment lost 6 bases, leaving 19 bases of the junction unmatched. This CDR3 reads CASSPAFSGRANRVGELFF. The CDR3 bases are TGTGCCAGCAGCCCTGCCTTTAGCGGGAGGGCCAATCGCGTCGGGGAGCTGTTTTTT.

The chain recombines TRBV9 with TRBJ2-3; 8 positions match TRBD2. V dropped 0 bases and J dropped 0; count of bases not matched to a gene: 6. The germline gives CDR1 SGDLS, CDR2 YYNGEE. CDR3 size: 17 residues. CDR3: CASSVGLAGTSTDTQYF. CDR3 DNA sequence: TGTGCCAGCAGCGTAGGCCTAGCGGGTACTAGCACAGATACGCAGTATTTT.

Comment on this clonotype: Being one base from a much bigger clone, this may be a read error. The chain uses TRBV5-1 and TRBJ2-1; no firm D call. The germline V and J ends were trimmed by 4 bases and 1 base, with 12 bases remaining between them. CDR1 and CDR2 from the germline V gene are SGHRS and YFSETQ. The CDR3 contains 15 residues. The CDR3 loop reads CASSTGRISYNEQFF. CDR3 nucleotides: TGCGCCAGCAGCACCGGCCGGATATCCTACAATGAGCAGTTCTTC.

This clonotype occurred a few times. The chain is built from TRBV6-4 and TRBJ1-5; D remains ambiguous. Germline values: CDR1 MRHNA, CDR2 SNTAGT. CDR3 length: 13 residues. V gave up 4 bases and J gave up 5 bases, with 9 bases separating them. Written as DNA, the CDR3 is TGTGCCAGCAGTGTCGACCTTTATCAGCCCCAGCATTTT. It codes for CASSVDLYQPQHF.

This clonotype was seen only a few times. The chain carries TRBV29-1 and TRBJ2-1; tentatively, D is TRBD2 (5 bases). Trimming cost V 7 bases and J 5 bases, with 9 bases left between them. The germline V gene has CDR1 SQVTM and CDR2 ANQGSEA. This CDR3 is 11 amino acids long. CDR3 in DNA: TGCAGCGACCGGGAAAACAATGAGCAGTTCTTC. This sequence encodes CSDRENNEQFF.

This clonotype has at least ten counts. The chain has TRBV5-1 and TRBJ2-3, with 12 bases matching TRBD2. Trimming cost V 4 bases and J 6 bases; bases outside gene matches: 3. Germline V gives CDR1 SGHRS, CDR2 YFSETQ. The CDR3 extends over 14 amino acids. CDR3 protein: CASSKGTSGDTQYF. CDR3 nucleotides: TGCGCCAGCAGCAAGGGGACTAGCGGGGATACGCAGTATTTT. The variable domain in full, completed from reference TRBV5-1 and TRBJ2-3, reads KAGVTQTPRYLIKTRGQQVTLSCSPISGHRSVSWYQQTPGQGLQFLFEYFSETQRNKGNFPGRFSGRQFSNSRSEMNVSTLELGDSALYLCASSKGTSGDTQYFGPGTRLTVL.

The chain couples TRBV4-1 to TRBJ2-6, with a tentative D call TRBD2 (6 bases). V lost 6 bases and J 0 bases, leaving 15 bases between the germline ends. The CDR3 has 17 residues. Looked up from germline, CDR1 is MGHRA and CDR2 is YSYEKL. CDR3 in amino acids: CASRHEEGRSGANVLTF. The CDR3 region has the DNA TGCGCCAGCAGACACGAGGAGGGACGCTCTGGGGCCAACGTCCTGACTTTC.

The gene calls are TRBV7-9 and TRBJ2-6; tentatively, D is TRBD2 (6 bases). Trimming cost V 7 bases and J 2 bases, with 6 bases left between them. The CDR3 length is 13 residues. Germline CDR1 reads SEHNR; CDR2 reads FQNEAQ (reference sequence). The CDR3 region is CASTGAGANVLTF. DNA of the CDR3: TGTGCCAGCACGGGAGCTGGGGCCAACGTCCTGACTTTC.

The chain recombines TRBV2 with TRBJ2-7; D is possibly TRBD2 (5 bases). Trimming removed 8 bases from V and 4 bases from J, with 12 bases in between. The CDR3 runs to 12 residues. In germline, CDR1 is SNHLY, CDR2 FYNNEI. The CDR3: CASGPREYEQYF. The DNA of the CDR3 is TGTGCCAGCGGGCCCCGGGAATACGAGCAGTACTTC.

The chain links TRBV29-1 to TRBJ2-7; unclear D gene. Looked up from germline, CDR1 is SQVTM and CDR2 is ANQGSEA. V lost 5 bases, J lost 0 bases, and 20 bases lay in between. This CDR3 contains 16 residues. In nucleotides, the CDR3 is TGCAGCGTTTTTGGCGCAGGAAACAAACGCTCCTACGAGCAGTACTTC. Translation gives CSVFGAGNKRSYEQYF.

Concerning this clonotype itself: Given a much more abundant clone one base away, this may be a read error. This sequence joins TRBV5-1 and TRBJ1-1; D is possibly TRBD1 (5 bases). This CDR3 contains 15 residues. Looked up from germline, CDR1 is SGHRS and CDR2 is YFSETQ. For the CDR3, the DNA is TGCGACAGCAGCCGGCAATTGGGGACGAACACTGAAGCTTTCTTT. Translated, it gives CDSSRQLGTNTEAFF.

This clonotype has a count of ten or more. The genes are TRBV20-1 and TRBJ1-2; D might be TRBD1 (6 bases). V lost 6 bases and J lost 3, with 14 bases in between. The V gene's germline CDR1 is DFQATT and CDR2 SNEGSKA (reference sequence). The CDR3 extends over 13 amino acids. The DNA for the CDR3 is TGCAGTGCCAGTGGTCACAGGGACTATGGCTACACCTTC. Its protein is CSASGHRDYGYTF.

In its sample, this clonotype was seen many times. The rearrangement uses TRBV4-1 and TRBJ2-5, with 11 bases lining up with TRBD2. The ends lost 1 base at V and 1 base at J; junction bases unmatched: 14. Per the germline V gene, CDR1 is MGHRA and CDR2 is YSYEKL. This CDR3 region has 20 residues. CDR3 protein: CASSQVELAGGVGAQETQYF. CDR3 DNA sequence: TGCGCCAGCAGCCAAGTCGAGCTAGCGGGAGGAGTTGGGGCCCAAGAGACCCAGTACTTC.

V usage is TRBV6-6 and J usage is TRBJ2-5; TRBD2 aligns across 8 bases. The germline gives CDR1 MNHNY, CDR2 SVGAGI (reference sequence). The ends lost 5 bases at V and 4 bases at J; junction bases unmatched: 6. CDR3 size: 14 residues. CDR3 protein: CASSPPGGIETQYF. Here the CDR3 DNA reads TGTGCCAGCAGTCCCCCGGGGGGGATAGAGACCCAGTACTTC.

This clonotype was found a few times. V and J are TRBV5-1 and TRBJ2-1; TRBD2 matches 13 bases. Per the germline V gene, CDR1 is SGHRS and CDR2 is YFSETQ. With 4 bases clipped from V and 5 bases from J, the junction kept 3 bases outside the gene matches. This CDR3 contains 15 residues. Written as DNA, the CDR3 is TGCGCCAGCAGCATTACTAGCGGGGGGGACAATGAGCAGTTCTTC. It yields the protein CASSITSGGDNEQFF.

This clonotype was seen more than once but under ten times. The chain is built from TRBV20-1 and TRBJ2-3; D may be TRBD2 (5 bases). Looked up from germline, CDR1 is DFQATT and CDR2 is SNEGSKA (reference sequence). This CDR3 is 14 amino acids long. Trimming took 0 bases from V and 11 from J, leaving 18 bases between them. CDR3 nucleotides: TGCAGTGCTAGAGACCCCCTGAGGGATAGTAAGCAGTATTTT. This gives the protein CSARDPLRDSKQYF.

At least ten counts were recorded for this clonotype. The V and J genes are TRBV7-8 and TRBJ2-1; 9 bases are a match to TRBD2. Germline V gene sequence: CDR1 SGHVS, CDR2 FQNEAQ. CDR3 length: 13 amino acids. V shed 4 bases, J shed 9 bases, and the junction held 4 bases outside the gene matches. The CDR3 DNA is TGTGCCAGCAGCTATTATAGCGGGAGTGAGCAGTTCTTC. Protein product: CASSYYSGSEQFF.

This clonotype was observed a handful of times. The chain couples TRBV24-1 to TRBJ2-1, with D possibly matching TRBD1 (6 bases). Trimming cost V 3 bases and J 7 bases, with 18 bases left between them. The germline gives CDR1 KGHDR, CDR2 SFDVKD. The length of the CDR3 is 16 residues. The DNA of the CDR3 is TGTGCCACCAGTGATACCCGGGACACCCCCCGAAATGAGCAGTTCTTC. Translating it yields CATSDTRDTPRNEQFF.

This clonotype has a count of ten or more. V and J are TRBV2 and TRBJ1-1; possibly TRBD1 for D (5 bases). Germline lookup yields CDR1 SNHLY and CDR2 FYNNEI. The CDR3 sequence is 13 residues long. V lost 7 bases, J lost 1 base, and 10 bases lay in between. CDR3 DNA: TGTGCCAGCAATATGGGGCCGAACACTGAAGCTTTCTTT. Protein sequence: CASNMGPNTEAFF.